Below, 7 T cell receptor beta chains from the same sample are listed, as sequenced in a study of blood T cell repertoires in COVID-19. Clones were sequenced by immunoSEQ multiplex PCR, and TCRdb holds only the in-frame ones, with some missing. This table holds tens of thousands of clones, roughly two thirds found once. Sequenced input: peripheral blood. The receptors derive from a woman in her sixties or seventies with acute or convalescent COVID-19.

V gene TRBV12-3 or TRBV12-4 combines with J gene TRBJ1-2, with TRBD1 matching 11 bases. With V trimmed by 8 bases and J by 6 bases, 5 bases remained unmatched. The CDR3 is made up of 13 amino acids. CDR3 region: CASWTGGGDGYTF. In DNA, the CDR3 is TGTGCCAGCTGGACAGGGGGCGGGGATGGCTACACCTTC.

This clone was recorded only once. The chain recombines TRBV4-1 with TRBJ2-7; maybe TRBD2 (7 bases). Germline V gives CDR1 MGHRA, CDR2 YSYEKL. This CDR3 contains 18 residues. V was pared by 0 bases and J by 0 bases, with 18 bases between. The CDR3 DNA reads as TGCGCCAGCAGCCAAGATATTGGGGCGGGGGCCAGCTCCTACGAGCAGTACTTC. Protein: CASSQDIGAGASSYEQYF.

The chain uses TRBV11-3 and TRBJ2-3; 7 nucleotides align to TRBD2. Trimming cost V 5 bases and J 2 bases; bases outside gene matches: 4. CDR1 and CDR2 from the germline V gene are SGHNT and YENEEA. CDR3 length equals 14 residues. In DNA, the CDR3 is TGTGCCAGCAGCCATAGCGGGCTCACAGATACGCAGTATTTT. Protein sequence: CASSHSGLTDTQYF.

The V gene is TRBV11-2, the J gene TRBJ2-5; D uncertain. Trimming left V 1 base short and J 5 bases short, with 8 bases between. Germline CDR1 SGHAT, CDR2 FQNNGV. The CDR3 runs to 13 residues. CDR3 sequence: CASSLGRRETQYF. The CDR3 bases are TGTGCCAGCAGCTTAGGACGCAGGGAGACCCAGTACTTC.

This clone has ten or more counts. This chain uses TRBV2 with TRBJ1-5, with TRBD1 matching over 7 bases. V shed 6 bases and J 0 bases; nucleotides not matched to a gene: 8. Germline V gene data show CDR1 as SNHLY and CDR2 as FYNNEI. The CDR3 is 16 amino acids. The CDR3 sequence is CASRTDRAYSNQPQHF. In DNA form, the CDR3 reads TGTGCCAGCAGAACCGACAGGGCTTATAGCAATCAGCCCCAGCATTTT. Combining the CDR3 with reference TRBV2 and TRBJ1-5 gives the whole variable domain EPEVTQTPSHQVTQMGQEVILRCVPISNHLYFYWYRQILGQKVEFLVSFYNNEISEKSEIFDDQFSVERPDGSNFTLKIRSTKLEDSAMYFCASRTDRAYSNQPQHFGDGTRLSIL.

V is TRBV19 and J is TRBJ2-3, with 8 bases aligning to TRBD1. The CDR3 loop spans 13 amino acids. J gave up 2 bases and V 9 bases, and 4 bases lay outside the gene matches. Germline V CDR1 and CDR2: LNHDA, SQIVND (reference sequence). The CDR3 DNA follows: TGTGCCAGCACACAGGGGGACACAGATACGCAGTATTTT. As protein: CASTQGDTDTQYF.

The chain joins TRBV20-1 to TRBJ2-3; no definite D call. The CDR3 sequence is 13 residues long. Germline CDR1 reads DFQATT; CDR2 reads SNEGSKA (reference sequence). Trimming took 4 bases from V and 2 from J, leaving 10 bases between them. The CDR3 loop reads CSAIEEYTDTQYF. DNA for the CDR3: TGCAGTGCTATTGAAGAGTACACAGATACGCAGTATTTT.